Listed below are T cell receptor beta chains from one sample, sequenced in a study of spatial heterogeneity in lung cancer. TCRdb reanalysed the 5' RACE reads using MiXCR and keeps one entry per CDR3 protein. The sample yields approximately 94,000 distinct CDR3 sequences, about 4.6% seen once. The starting material was lung tumor tissue, obtained at surgery. The receptor set was obtained from a male donor with early-stage non-small cell lung cancer. The CDR3 runs from the conserved cysteine through the conserved F or W. A D gene is named only where the DNA matches it firmly. Clone size, where shown, is once, few, many, or a class for clones that have expanded.

cdr3_aa cdr3_nt d_call v_call clone_size j_call
CAISESLGGSTDTQYF TGTGCCATCAGTGAGTCCCTTGGCGGGAGCACAGATACGCAGTATTTT - TRBV10-3 many TRBJ2-3
CASSSQLPTDTQYF TGTGCCAGCAGCTCACAACTCCCCACAGATACGCAGTATTTT - TRBV11-2 many TRBJ2-3
CASSGLGDYGYTF TGTGCCAGCAGTGGTCTAGGAGACTATGGCTACACCTTC - TRBV12-3/TRBV12-4 many TRBJ1-2
CASSQEPGRGEQYF TGTGCCAGCAGCCAAGAACCCGGTCGTGGCGAGCAGTACTTC - TRBV3-1 many TRBJ2-7
CASSFRDRGIVNTIYF TGTGCCAGCAGCTTTCGAGACAGGGGGATTGTAAACACCATATATTTT TRBD1 TRBV11-2 many TRBJ1-3
CSALKRETQYF TGCAGTGCTCTTAAACGAGAGACCCAGTACTTC - TRBV20-1 many TRBJ2-5
CASRVAERSYNEQFF TGTGCCAGCAGAGTAGCGGAACGCTCCTACAATGAGCAGTTCTTC - TRBV6-1 many TRBJ2-1
CASSPRRSGPDTDTQYF TGTGCCAGCAGCCCCCGTCGTAGCGGCCCCGACACAGATACGCAGTATTTT - TRBV7-9 few TRBJ2-3
CASSLIGTGQFF TGTGCCAGCAGCTTGATTGGCACAGGACAGTTCTTC - TRBV5-6 many TRBJ2-1
CASSLVGPGTSGSPYEQYF TGCGCCAGCAGCTTGGTTGGACCCGGGACTAGCGGGAGCCCCTACGAGCAGTACTTC TRBD2 TRBV5-1 many TRBJ2-7
CAISESRTGHGYTF TGTGCCATCAGTGAGTCCCGGACAGGGCATGGCTACACCTTC TRBD1 TRBV10-3 many TRBJ1-2
CASSPRTGSSYEQYF TGCGCCAGCAGCCCCCGGACAGGGAGTTCCTACGAGCAGTACTTC TRBD1 TRBV4-1 many TRBJ2-7
CSAKQGPQGYTF TGCAGTGCTAAACAGGGCCCACAGGGCTACACCTTC - TRBV20-1 many TRBJ1-2
CASSLLNSYNEQFF TGTGCCAGCAGCCTCCTAAATTCCTACAATGAGCAGTTCTTC - TRBV7-9 many TRBJ2-1
CSAAPPGEQGKLFF TGCAGTGCTGCACCACCGGGCGAGCAAGGAAAACTGTTTTTT - TRBV20-1 many TRBJ1-4
CASSTYRQETQYF TGCGCCAGCAGCACATACAGACAAGAGACCCAGTACTTC - TRBV5-1 - TRBJ2-5
CSAGQTNEKLFF TGCAGCGCGGGACAAACGAATGAAAAACTGTTTTTT - TRBV29-1 many TRBJ1-4
CSARDRTFVPGDTQYF TGCAGTGCTAGAGATCGAACCTTTGTCCCGGGCGATACGCAGTATTTT - TRBV20-1 - TRBJ2-3
CASSQVDFGNTIYF TGCGCCAGCAGCCAAGTGGATTTCGGAAACACCATATATTTT - TRBV4-1 many TRBJ1-3
CASSLERGSETQYF TGTGCCAGCAGCTTAGAACGCGGATCGGAGACCCAGTACTTC - TRBV11-1 few TRBJ2-5
CASRPGLDTQYF TGTGCCAGCAGGCCTGGCTTGGATACGCAGTATTTT - TRBV12-3/TRBV12-4 many TRBJ2-3
CASSQDRSFYNEQFF TGTGCCAGCAGCCAAGATCGATCCTTCTACAATGAGCAGTTCTTC - TRBV3-1 many TRBJ2-1
CASSLKRPSPFNEQFF TGTGCCAGCAGTTTAAAACGGCCTAGTCCCTTCAATGAGCAGTTCTTC - TRBV7-9 many TRBJ2-1
CASGLDLAGHYNEQFF TGTGCTAGTGGTTTGGACTTAGCGGGACACTACAATGAGCAGTTCTTC TRBD2 TRBV12-5 many TRBJ2-1
CASSLVPSGTGTDTQYF TGCGCCAGCAGCTTGGTTCCTAGCGGGACTGGCACAGATACGCAGTATTTT TRBD2 TRBV5-1 many TRBJ2-3
CSASPLLAGVQDTQYF TGCAGTGCTAGTCCCTTACTAGCGGGAGTACAAGATACGCAGTATTTT TRBD2 TRBV20-1 many TRBJ2-3
CASTQPRGAQYF TGTGCCAGCACCCAGCCACGGGGGGCCCAGTACTTC TRBD2 TRBV7-9 - TRBJ2-5
CASKDPGGENTEAFF TGTGCCAGCAAAGACCCGGGGGGCGAGAACACTGAAGCTTTCTTT - TRBV28 - TRBJ1-1
CASRPGTGGSSGNTIYF TGTGCCAGCAGGCCCGGGACAGGGGGCTCCTCTGGAAACACCATATATTTT TRBD1 TRBV2 - TRBJ1-3
CASSRQNGQGLWTEAFF TGTGCCAGCAGCCGTCAGAACGGGCAGGGGCTGTGGACTGAAGCTTTCTTT - TRBV13 few TRBJ1-1
CASSVANTDTQYF TGTGCCAGCAGCGTAGCAAACACAGATACGCAGTATTTT - TRBV9 - TRBJ2-3
CASSELSSYEQYF TGTGCCAGCAGCGAGCTGAGCTCCTACGAGCAGTACTTC - TRBV7-9 - TRBJ2-7
CASSWHRDASYNEQFF TGTGCCAGCAGCTGGCACCGGGACGCCTCCTACAATGAGCAGTTCTTC - TRBV5-6 many TRBJ2-1
CASSYQAPGEAFF TGTGCCAGCAGCTATCAGGCACCAGGTGAAGCTTTCTTT - TRBV7-9 - TRBJ1-1
CASSLQRGPTYF TGTGCCAGCAGTTTACAAAGGGGGCCTACGTACTTC TRBD1 TRBV28 many TRBJ2-7
CASSLGLGWTDTQYF TGTGCCAGCAGTTTAGGTCTGGGGTGGACAGATACGCAGTATTTT - TRBV12-3/TRBV12-4 many TRBJ2-3
CASSSLDWSRDEQFF TGCGCCAGCAGCTCGTTAGACTGGTCGAGGGATGAGCAGTTCTTC - TRBV5-1 many TRBJ2-1
CASSLSLGWAGELFF TGTGCCAGCAGTTTATCACTGGGGTGGGCCGGGGAGCTGTTTTTT - TRBV27 many TRBJ2-2
CSVELSGNYGYTF TGCAGCGTTGAGTTAAGTGGGAACTATGGCTACACCTTC - TRBV29-1 many TRBJ1-2
CASSSLGLGRNKNIQYF TGTGCCAGCAGTTCCTTGGGTTTGGGTCGAAACAAAAACATTCAGTACTTC - TRBV28 many TRBJ2-4
CASSLRVVLREGGYNEQFF TGTGCCAGCAGCTTACGTGTTGTATTGCGGGAGGGGGGCTACAATGAGCAGTTCTTC TRBD2 TRBV13 many TRBJ2-1
CAIRRDSSREQYF TGTGCCATCAGGCGGGACTCTTCACGCGAGCAGTACTTC - TRBV10-3 many TRBJ2-7
CASSQGTGVNQPQHF TGCGCCAGCAGCCAGGGGACAGGGGTAAATCAGCCCCAGCATTTT TRBD1 TRBV4-1 many TRBJ1-5
CASSFLRKLEGRETQYF TGTGCCAGCAGTTTCTTAAGAAAATTGGAGGGCCGAGAGACCCAGTACTTC - TRBV12-3/TRBV12-4 many TRBJ2-5
CASVSTAKGFYNEQFF TGTGCCAGCGTATCGACAGCAAAAGGATTCTACAATGAGCAGTTCTTC - TRBV27 - TRBJ2-1